Following are 19 T cell receptor beta chains from one sample sequenced in a study of PD-1 blockade in classical Hodgkin lymphoma. With no exception, relapse followed autologous stem cell transplantation in all patients, and brentuximab vedotin exposure varied. Some clones are missing from TCRdb's copy, which holds only in-frame ones; the method was immunoSEQ multiplex PCR. The sample comprises over 10,000 clones, 80% to 95% of which are singletons, and 10% to 13% rests with the top ten. Sequencing was performed on peripheral blood mononuclear cells (PBMCs), taken at baseline. The receptor set was obtained from a human donor with classical Hodgkin lymphoma.

The rearrangement joins TRBV6-4 to TRBJ1-5; no clear D. V shed 3 bases and J shed 3 bases, with 6 bases lying between them. From germline, CDR1 is MRHNA and CDR2 SNTAGT. This CDR3 contains 13 residues. Here the CDR3 DNA reads TGTGCCAGCAGTGAGCGTTACAATCAGCCCCAGCATTTT. Translation: CASSERYNQPQHF.

V gene TRBV6-6 combines with J gene TRBJ2-3; weak D call: TRBD2 (6 bases). The CDR3 has 13 amino acids. Trimming cost V 7 bases and J 2 bases, with 10 bases left between them. Germline-derived CDR1 and CDR2 are MNHNY and SVGAGI (reference sequence). CDR3: CASTRDSTDTQYF. In DNA form, the CDR3 reads TGTGCCAGCACTCGGGACTCCACAGATACGCAGTATTTT.

The chain employs TRBV7-2 and TRBJ2-2; no clear D. CDR1 and CDR2 (germline): SGHTA, FQGNSA. V lost 1 base to trimming and J lost 6 bases, with 12 bases between them. The CDR3 contains 15 residues. The CDR3 DNA reads as TGTGCCAGCAGCTTAGGTTTGGGTCTCGCCGGGGAGCTGTTTTTT. Its protein is CASSLGLGLAGELFF.

V gene TRBV7-9 combines with J gene TRBJ2-5; 11 bases are shared with TRBD2. Trimming removed 6 bases from V and 4 bases from J; junction bases left unmatched: 4. Germline V CDR1 and CDR2: SEHNR, FQNEAQ (reference sequence). The CDR3 is 14 residues long. CDR3 bases: TGTGCCAGCAGTCCTACTAGCGGGGGAGAGACCCAGTACTTC. As protein: CASSPTSGGETQYF.

The chain couples TRBV5-1 to TRBJ2-3, with D unresolved. Trimming removed 4 bases at V and 6 bases at J, with 15 bases between. This CDR3 is 14 amino acids long. From germline, CDR1 is SGHRS and CDR2 YFSETQ. The CDR3 DNA follows: TGCGCCAGCAGCGTTAATGGAATTGGTGATACGCAGTATTTT. It codes for CASSVNGIGDTQYF. Full variable domain (rest looked up from reference TRBV5-1 and TRBJ2-3): KAGVTQTPRYLIKTRGQQVTLSCSPISGHRSVSWYQQTPGQGLQFLFEYFSETQRNKGNFPGRFSGRQFSNSRSEMNVSTLELGDSALYLCASSVNGIGDTQYFGPGTRLTVL.

The chain combines TRBV7-9 with TRBJ1-2; the D gene is possibly TRBD1 (5 bases). The germline CDR1 and CDR2 sequences are SEHNR and FQNEAQ (reference sequence). V was cut by 5 bases and J by 6 bases, with 10 bases left in between. CDR3 length equals 12 residues. The CDR3 sequence: CASSATDHGYTF. The CDR3 DNA is TGTGCCAGCAGCGCGACAGATCATGGCTACACCTTC.

The chain links TRBV5-1 to TRBJ2-3, with 8 bases that match TRBD2. Trimming removed 0 bases from V and 6 bases from J; junction bases left unmatched: 6. Germline values: CDR1 SGHRS, CDR2 YFSETQ. This CDR3 comprises 15 residues. The CDR3, as DNA: TGCGCCAGCAGCTTGGCGGGGGGGAGGTCGGATACGCAGTATTTT. This gives the protein CASSLAGGRSDTQYF.

The chain has TRBV6-1 and TRBJ1-2; 8 bases align to TRBD1. The germline gives CDR1 MNHNS, CDR2 SASEGT. Trimming removed 4 bases from V and 8 bases from J; junction bases left unmatched: 9. This CDR3 comprises 14 residues. The DNA for the CDR3 is TGTGCCAGCAGTGCCTCGACAGGGGAAGTCGGCTACACCTTC. Protein: CASSASTGEVGYTF.

This chain uses TRBV4-1 with TRBJ2-3; D call uncertain. Per germline, CDR1 MGHRA and CDR2 YSYEKL. Trimming removed 0 bases from V and 2 bases from J, with 6 bases in between. The CDR3 has 14 amino acids. CDR3 bases: TGCGCCAGCAGCCAAGACAGGTCCACAGATACGCAGTATTTT. Translated, it gives CASSQDRSTDTQYF.

V and J are TRBV19 and TRBJ2-2, with a possible D match to TRBD2 (5 bases). Germline values: CDR1 LNHDA, CDR2 SQIVND (reference sequence). V lost 5 bases and J lost 5, with 9 bases in between. The CDR3 is 13 residues long. CDR3 sequence reads: CASSASGTGELFF. Written as DNA, the CDR3 is TGTGCCAGTAGTGCCTCGGGGACCGGGGAGCTGTTTTTT.

The gene calls are TRBV27 and TRBJ1-6; D is undetermined. Deletions cut 0 bases from V and 8 bases from J, with 17 bases between. The CDR3 extends over 17 amino acids. The germline CDR1 and CDR2 sequences are MNHEY and SMNVEV (reference sequence). The CDR3 here is CASSLSMVGFGDSPLHF. In DNA form, the CDR3 reads TGTGCCAGCAGTTTATCGATGGTCGGTTTCGGTGATTCACCCCTCCACTTT.

The CDR3 reads CASSGEGGQETQYF. In nucleotides, the CDR3 is TGCGCCAGCAGCGGGGAAGGAGGACAAGAGACCCAGTACTTC. The rearrangement links TRBV5-1 to TRBJ2-5, with a tentative D call TRBD2 (5 bases). Germline values: CDR1 SGHRS, CDR2 YFSETQ. The CDR3 spans 14 residues. V was clipped by 4 bases and J by 2 bases, with 12 bases between them.

This clone was recorded only once. This chain uses TRBV7-3 with TRBJ2-7, with 8 bases lining up with TRBD2. J lost 7 bases, V lost 1 base, and 9 bases had no gene match. Per germline, CDR1 SGHTA and CDR2 FQGTGA. The CDR3 loop spans 15 amino acids. Here the CDR3 DNA reads TGTGCCAGCAGCTTAAGGAGCGGGGGTTTCTTGGAGCAGTACTTC. Translation: CASSLRSGGFLEQYF. The whole variable domain, filled in from reference TRBV7-3 and TRBJ2-7, reads GAGVSQTPSNKVTEKGKYVELRCDPISGHTALYWYRQSLGQGPEFLIYFQGTGAADDSGLPNDRFFAVRPEGSVSTLKIQRTERGDSAVYLCASSLRSGGFLEQYFGPGTRLTVT.

The chain has TRBV5-1 and TRBJ2-1; 10 bases align to TRBD2. J gave up 7 bases and V 2 bases, and 6 bases lay outside the gene matches. Per germline, CDR1 SGHRS and CDR2 YFSETQ. The CDR3 has 15 amino acids. In DNA form, the CDR3 reads TGCGCCAGCAGCTTACTAGCGGGGAGGGAAAATGAGCAGTTCTTC. Protein product: CASSLLAGRENEQFF.

The chain carries TRBV6-1 and TRBJ2-7; 7 bases line up with TRBD1. The V segment lost 7 bases and the J segment 2 bases; nucleotides outside the gene matches: 11. CDR1 and CDR2 from the germline V gene are MNHNS and SASEGT. CDR3 length: 15 residues. The CDR3, as DNA: TGTGCCAGCACGGGGATGGGACAGTTGACCTACGAGCAGTACTTC. This sequence encodes CASTGMGQLTYEQYF.

The chain employs TRBV9 and TRBJ1-1; 7 bases map to TRBD1. Trimming cost V 0 bases and J 10 bases; bases outside gene matches: 3. Per the germline V gene, CDR1 is SGDLS and CDR2 is YYNGEE. The CDR3 length is 12 residues. CDR3 coding DNA: TGTGCCAGCAGCGTAGGAGAGGGGGCAGCTTTCTTT. Protein product: CASSVGEGAAFF.

The chain has TRBV5-1 and TRBJ2-4; no reliable D call. This CDR3 contains 14 residues. Germline-derived CDR1 and CDR2 are SGHRS and YFSETQ. V dropped 0 bases and J dropped 0 bases, with 4 bases sitting between them. CDR3 DNA: TGCGCCAGCAGCTTGGAGTTAGCCAAAAACATTCAGTACTTC. Translating it yields CASSLELAKNIQYF.

The chain recombines TRBV6-6 with TRBJ2-4; D might be TRBD1 (5 bases). Germline CDR1 is MNHNY and CDR2 is SVGAGI (reference sequence). The CDR3 extends over 13 amino acids. V lost 5 bases to trimming and J lost 7 bases, with 12 bases between them. This CDR3 reads CASSNRTPNIQYF. The CDR3 nucleotides read TGTGCCAGCAGTAACAGGACACCCAACATTCAGTACTTC.

As concerns this clone: The junction shows a germline mismatch at one end, possibly a read error. The chain is built from TRBV5-1 and TRBJ2-5, with a weak D call TRBD2 (6 bases). The germline CDR1 and CDR2 sequences are SGHRS and YFSETQ. CDR3 length equals 15 residues. The CDR3 nucleotides are TGCGCGAGCACCCTTAATGGGGGGTCCCAAGAGACCCAGTACTTC. Encoded protein: CASTLNGGSQETQYF.